This T cell receptor (beta chain) was observed in a study of response to subunit inactivated influenza vaccine (dated by TCRdb to about 2018). Concerning the study at large: Deep quantitative T cell receptor repertoire profiling was used in the study to track responses to a trivalent subunit inactivated influenza vaccine. The research as a whole found: The authors proposed that each seasonal influenza vaccination may bring in only a limited number of new T cells.

The table lists this clonotype with a few counts. No antigen is known for it. Per-base quality was not reported, and no clone a single base away is much larger than it. Clipping removes 4 bases from V and 2 bases from J, with 6 as the unmatched junction base count. The CDR3 has 15 amino acids, counting the end cysteine and phenylalanine. Only CDR3 DNA remains: 45 bases, in frame from the first base. In the germline V gene, CDR1 corresponds to SGHRS and CDR2 to YFSETQ. Receptor amplification or capture employed RT-PCR. Sequencer: Illumina HiSeq 2500. In-frame beta chains were kept once TCRdb had trimmed the public reads at Q25 with fastp and called clones with MiXCR. Each record represents a unique CDR3 protein, reported with the most common genes and DNA among its rows. Here the sample has over 650,000 distinct CDR3 sequences; less than 20% occur a single time. Under 13% of the sample rests with the top ten.

This receptor chain uses TRBV5-1 and TRBJ2-3; 8 of the junction bases match TRBD2. The clonotype comes from a middle-aged man who received an inactivated influenza vaccine. Donor details come from another sample of the same person, matched by shared clones. The sequencing used PBMCs from blood, collected 5 days after vaccination. The nucleotide sequence reads TGCGCCAGCAGCCACGGGGGGGCCCCCACAGATACGCAGTATTTT. Translated, this is CASSHGGAPTDTQYF.